This passage covers 8 T cell receptor beta chains from one sample sequenced in a study of shared clonotypes between healthy human individuals. Repertoires were generated with immunoSEQ multiplex PCR, while TCRdb's copy carries only in-frame clones and drops some. The sample lists about 450,000 clones; around 79% were seen once. The sequencing input was PBMCs. The receptor source for this set is a woman in her forties in good health. Some clones in this sample may be carry-over from other donors' samples.

The gene calls are TRBV27 and TRBJ2-5; TRBD2 agrees at 8 bases. The J call is in doubt because the DNA end fits TRBJ2-7 better. CDR3 size: 16 residues. Germline loops: CDR1 MNHEY, CDR2 SMNVEV (reference sequence). The CDR3 reads CASSPLGREVAYEQYF. The CDR3 coding sequence is TGTGCCAGCAGTCCCCTCGGGCGGGAGGTCGCCTACGAGCAGTACTTC.

J is TRBJ2-7 and V is TRBV5-6; D possibly corresponds to TRBD2 (6 bases). Trimming shortened V by 4 bases and J by 7 bases, and 18 bases separated the two germline ends. The length of the CDR3 is 14 residues. Per germline, CDR1 SGHDT and CDR2 YYEEEE. CDR3 protein: CASSPPGSSREQYF. CDR3 nucleotides: TGTGCCAGCAGCCCCCCCGGGAGCAGTAGGGAGCAGTACTTC.

The J gene is TRBJ1-5, the V gene TRBV9, with D hard to call. Trimming removed 0 bases from V and 5 bases from J, with 9 bases in between. Per the germline V gene, CDR1 is SGDLS and CDR2 is YYNGEE. This CDR3 is 14 amino acids long. The CDR3 loop is CASSVDGVDQPQHF. DNA for the CDR3: TGTGCCAGCAGCGTAGACGGGGTGGATCAGCCCCAGCATTTT.

This clone was seen once. The gene calls are TRBV5-1 and TRBJ2-2, with TRBD1 as a possible D gene (5 bases). Looked up from germline, CDR1 is SGHRS and CDR2 is YFSETQ. There are 16 residues in the CDR3. The V end was cut by 4 bases, the J end by 3 bases, with 16 bases between. The CDR3 sequence is CASSKDPIGDTGELFF. The CDR3 coding sequence is TGCGCCAGCAGCAAAGACCCTATAGGGGACACCGGGGAGCTGTTTTTT.

This clone was recorded only once. J is TRBJ1-4 and V is TRBV28; TRBD1 matches 11 bases. The germline V gene encodes CDR1 MDHEN and CDR2 SYDVKM. The CDR3 totals 15 residues. V shed 6 bases, J shed 5 bases, and the junction held 5 bases outside the gene matches. The CDR3 spells CASRLDRGPNEKLFF. CDR3 bases: TGTGCCAGCAGACTGGACAGGGGGCCGAATGAAAAACTGTTTTTT.

For this clone: This CDR3 is also generated by other DNA sequences in the sample. The J gene is TRBJ1-2, the V gene TRBV9, with D maybe TRBD1 (5 bases). CDR3 size: 14 residues. With 3 bases removed from V and 3 bases from J, the gap between germline ends came to 12 bases. Looked up from germline, CDR1 is SGDLS and CDR2 is YYNGEE. The CDR3 DNA reads as TGTGCCAGCAGCGGAAGGGGAGGGGACTATGGCTACACCTTC. Protein product: CASSGRGGDYGYTF.

This clone was detected many times. The V and J genes are TRBV7-9 and TRBJ1-1; D not resolved. From germline, CDR1 is SEHNR and CDR2 FQNEAQ (reference sequence). Trimming pared 5 bases from V and 4 bases from J, leaving 8 bases between. This CDR3 has 12 amino acids. CDR3 in amino acids: CASSTGPTEAFF. CDR3 nucleotide sequence: TGTGCCAGCAGCACCGGACCCACTGAAGCTTTCTTT.

V usage is TRBV4-2 and J usage is TRBJ2-1, with TRBD2 matching 8 bases. J lost 6 bases, V lost 0 bases, and 7 bases had no gene match. The length of the CDR3 is 16 residues. From germline, CDR1 is LGHNA and CDR2 YNFKEQ. The CDR3 nucleotides are TGTGCCAGCAGCCAAGATCCCCGGGGGGGAGTCAATGAGCAGTTCTTC. The encoded protein is CASSQDPRGGVNEQFF.